This T cell receptor beta chain was identified during a study of T cell changes during pregnancy in multiple sclerosis. Produced via immunoSEQ multiplex PCR; TCRdb's table is partial and in-frame only. Of tens of thousands of clones in the sample, roughly nine tenths were seen once. The source is a female donor with multiple sclerosis, enrolled in a pregnancy study. The sequencing here drew on CD8+ T cells from peripheral blood mononuclear cells, taken in the second trimester of pregnancy.

The CDR3 protein is CASSEIRDYTDTQYF. CDR3 nucleotides: TGTGCCAGCAGCGAAATACGGGACTACACAGATACGCAGTATTTT. This rearrangement joins TRBV7-9 to TRBJ2-3; 7 nucleotides match TRBD2. Germline CDR1 and CDR2: SEHNR and FQNEAQ (reference sequence). CDR3 length equals 15 residues. The V and J ends lost 5 bases and 2 bases, in that order; junction bases with no gene match: 7.